These T cell receptor beta chains were read from a single sample in a study of neoadjuvant nivolumab and ipilimumab in lung cancer. The method was immunoSEQ multiplex PCR; TCRdb's version includes in-frame clones alone and lacks a portion of them. Of around 13,000 clones listed, roughly 75% were seen once; the top ten hold under 30%. This material consisted of peripheral blood, taken after neoadjuvant nivolumab, alone or with ipilimumab, at or shortly before surgery. Source of these receptors: an adult with non-small cell lung cancer. CDR3s include the opening cysteine and the closing phenylalanine or tryptophan. Each record gives: clone size, D gene, V gene, J gene, CDR3 protein, CDR3 DNA. A D gene is named only where the DNA matches it firmly. For some rows the clone size is stated as once, few or many, or as a class when expanded; others skip it.

clone size: few
D gene: -
V gene: TRBV2
J gene: TRBJ2-7
CDR3 protein: CASSGGGGTDEQYF
CDR3 DNA: TGTGCCAGCAGTGGCGGTGGGGGCACCGACGAGCAGTACTTC

clone size: -
D gene: -
V gene: TRBV6-5
J gene: TRBJ1-4
CDR3 protein: CASSPEWSPNEKLFF
CDR3 DNA: TGTGCCAGCAGTCCCGAATGGTCCCCTAATGAAAAACTGTTTTTT

clone size: -
D gene: -
V gene: TRBV7-2
J gene: TRBJ2-7
CDR3 protein: CASTGGGKRFSYEQYF
CDR3 DNA: TGTGCCAGCACCGGAGGGGGGAAGCGGTTCTCCTACGAGCAGTACTTC

clone size: -
D gene: -
V gene: TRBV2
J gene: TRBJ2-1
CDR3 protein: CASSTETYNEQFF
CDR3 DNA: TGTGCCAGCAGTACGGAGACCTACAATGAGCAGTTCTTC

clone size: -
D gene: -
V gene: TRBV27
J gene: TRBJ2-1
CDR3 protein: CASSLAGYNEQFF
CDR3 DNA: TGTGCCAGCAGTTTGGCAGGCTACAATGAGCAGTTCTTC

clone size: few
D gene: -
V gene: TRBV5-1
J gene: TRBJ2-5
CDR3 protein: CASSTGTQETQYF
CDR3 DNA: TGCGCCAGCTCCACAGGAACACAAGAGACCCAGTACTTC

clone size: -
D gene: TRBD2
V gene: TRBV29-1
J gene: TRBJ2-3
CDR3 protein: CSGSGRKDTQYF
CDR3 DNA: TGCAGCGGTAGCGGGAGGAAAGATACGCAGTATTTT

clone size: -
D gene: -
V gene: TRBV7-9
J gene: TRBJ2-7
CDR3 protein: CASSLASGGEQYF
CDR3 DNA: TGTGCCAGCAGCCTCGCCTCAGGAGGCGAGCAGTACTTC

clone size: -
D gene: TRBD1
V gene: TRBV10-2
J gene: TRBJ2-5
CDR3 protein: CASTVDRWYETQYF
CDR3 DNA: TGCGCCAGCACCGTGGACAGGTGGTACGAGACCCAGTACTTC

clone size: -
D gene: -
V gene: TRBV5-4
J gene: TRBJ1-1
CDR3 protein: CASSLKAGYNTEAFF
CDR3 DNA: TGTGCCAGCAGCTTGAAGGCAGGATACAACACTGAAGCTTTCTTT

clone size: -
D gene: TRBD1
V gene: TRBV11-2
J gene: TRBJ2-1
CDR3 protein: CASSDSRDRVSNEQFF
CDR3 DNA: TGTGCCAGCAGCGATAGCCGGGACAGGGTTAGCAATGAGCAGTTCTTC

clone size: -
D gene: -
V gene: TRBV10-2
J gene: TRBJ2-1
CDR3 protein: CASSELAPEYNEQFF
CDR3 DNA: TGCGCCAGCAGTGAGTTAGCCCCGGAATACAATGAGCAGTTCTTC

clone size: -
D gene: -
V gene: TRBV14
J gene: TRBJ2-7
CDR3 protein: CASGPSGVGVQLYEQYF
CDR3 DNA: TGTGCCAGCGGACCGTCGGGAGTGGGGGTACAACTTTACGAGCAGTACTTC

clone size: -
D gene: -
V gene: TRBV14
J gene: TRBJ2-7
CDR3 protein: CASSQASEQYF
CDR3 DNA: TGTGCCAGCAGCCAAGCCTCCGAGCAGTACTTC

clone size: -
D gene: TRBD1
V gene: TRBV11-2
J gene: TRBJ2-3
CDR3 protein: CASSSTGTGEPTDTQYF
CDR3 DNA: TGTGCCAGCAGCTCGACAGGGACAGGGGAGCCCACAGATACGCAGTATTTT

clone size: -
D gene: -
V gene: TRBV20-1
J gene: TRBJ2-7
CDR3 protein: CSAGQPYEQYF
CDR3 DNA: TGCAGTGCCGGACAACCCTACGAGCAGTACTTC

clone size: -
D gene: -
V gene: TRBV11-2
J gene: TRBJ1-1
CDR3 protein: CASSLEAYTEAFF
CDR3 DNA: TGTGCCAGCAGCTTGGAGGCATACACTGAAGCTTTCTTT

clone size: many
D gene: TRBD2
V gene: TRBV9
J gene: TRBJ2-1
CDR3 protein: CASSAPGLGTEQFF
CDR3 DNA: TGTGCCAGCAGCGCCCCGGGACTAGGCACTGAGCAGTTCTTC

clone size: -
D gene: -
V gene: TRBV6-6
J gene: TRBJ2-7
CDR3 protein: CASSDSGYYEQYF
CDR3 DNA: TGTGCCAGCAGTGATTCAGGGTACTACGAGCAGTACTTC

clone size: -
D gene: -
V gene: TRBV18
J gene: TRBJ2-7
CDR3 protein: CASSPFPPQEPGPYEQYF
CDR3 DNA: TGTGCCAGCTCACCCTTCCCCCCCCAGGAACCCGGTCCCTACGAGCAGTACTTC

clone size: -
D gene: TRBD1
V gene: TRBV19
J gene: TRBJ2-7
CDR3 protein: CASSIGSGQGYEQYF
CDR3 DNA: TGTGCCAGTAGTATAGGATCGGGACAGGGCTACGAGCAGTACTTC

clone size: -
D gene: -
V gene: TRBV2
J gene: TRBJ2-7
CDR3 protein: CASSEIISYEQYF
CDR3 DNA: TGTGCCAGCAGTGAAATTATCTCCTACGAGCAGTACTTC

clone size: -
D gene: TRBD1
V gene: TRBV18
J gene: TRBJ1-1
CDR3 protein: CASSPDRGYTEAFF
CDR3 DNA: TGTGCCAGCTCCCCGGACAGGGGTTACACTGAAGCTTTCTTT

clone size: -
D gene: TRBD2
V gene: TRBV7-9
J gene: TRBJ2-5
CDR3 protein: CASSRTTSGRTQYF
CDR3 DNA: TGTGCCAGCAGCCGGACGACTAGCGGGAGGACCCAGTACTTC